The 32 T cell receptor beta chains below come from one sample, sequenced in a study of T cells in localized non-small cell lung cancer. Profiling relied on immunoSEQ multiplex PCR, and the TCRdb table lists in-frame clones only, not all of them. The data show under 100,000 clones, around 90% seen once. The starting material was peripheral blood, obtained before any cancer treatment. These receptors came from a woman aged 40-75 years with stage I squamous cell lung carcinoma.

The J gene is TRBJ1-4, the V gene TRBV7-9; 10 bases align to TRBD1. The germline V gene has CDR1 SEHNR and CDR2 FQNEAQ (reference sequence). After removal of 5 bases from V and 8 bases from J, the junction contained 8 bases not matched to a gene. The CDR3 covers 15 residues. In DNA, the CDR3 is TGTGCCAGCAGCACCCAGACAGGGGGCCCCGAAAAACTGTTTTTT. Translating it yields CASSTQTGGPEKLFF. Full variable domain (remainder filled in from reference TRBV7-9 and TRBJ1-4): DTGVSQNPRHKITKRGQNVTFRCDPISEHNRLYWYRQTLGQGPEFLTYFQNEAQLEKSRLLSDRFSAERPKGSFSTLEIQRTEQGDSAMYLCASSTQTGGPEKLFFGSGTQLSVL.

V is TRBV5-1 and J is TRBJ2-3; perhaps TRBD2 as D (7 bases). This CDR3 has 16 residues. Germline V lookup: CDR1 SGHRS, CDR2 YFSETQ. Trimming removed 7 bases at V and 4 bases at J, with 22 bases between. CDR3 sequence reads: CASASGGGAIPDTQYF. The CDR3 coding sequence is TGCGCCAGCGCCTCTGGAGGGGGGGCAATCCCAGATACGCAGTATTTT.

The rearrangement links TRBV30 to TRBJ1-1; D possibly corresponds to TRBD1 (6 bases). The CDR3 runs 11 residues. Germline values: CDR1 GTSNPN, CDR2 SVGIG (reference sequence). CDR3 nucleotides: TGTTCGGGCAGGGGAAGATTGGGAGCTTTCTTT. Encoded protein: CSGRGRLGAFF.

The CDR3 loop reads CASSLGMAGAYNEQYF. CDR3 nucleotides: TGCGCCAGCTCCTTGGGTATGGCGGGGGCCTATAACGAGCAGTACTTC. The chain couples TRBV5-1 to TRBJ2-7; D possibly corresponds to TRBD2 (7 bases). With 7 bases removed from V and 5 bases from J, the gap between germline ends came to 25 bases. The CDR3 is 16 amino acids. Germline loops: CDR1 SGHRS, CDR2 YFSETQ. The variable domain in full, completed from reference TRBV5-1 and TRBJ2-7, reads KAGVTQTPRYLIKTRGQQVTLSCSPISGHRSVSWYQQTPGQGLQFLFEYFSETQRNKGNFPGRFSGRQFSNSRSEMNVSTLELGDSALYLCASSLGMAGAYNEQYFGPGTRLTVT.

This chain links TRBV2 with TRBJ1-3; a possible D gene is TRBD1 (5 bases). Germline V gene lookup returns CDR1 SNHLY and CDR2 FYNNEI. The CDR3 loop spans 16 amino acids. Trimming left V 2 bases short and J 0 bases short, with 11 bases between. The CDR3 nucleotides are TGTGCCAGCAGTGAACAGGGTATGATCTCTGGAAACACCATATATTTT. This translates into CASSEQGMISGNTIYF.

The chain joins TRBV28 to TRBJ2-7, with D tentatively TRBD2 (6 bases). Germline-derived CDR1 and CDR2 are MDHEN and SYDVKM. V gave up 8 bases and J gave up 6 bases, with 14 bases separating them. The CDR3 is 12 amino acids. The CDR3 sequence is CASGGLYGEQYF. The CDR3 DNA follows: TGTGCCAGCGGGGGACTCTACGGCGAGCAGTACTTC.

The chain carries TRBV5-1 and TRBJ1-3, with 7 positions matching TRBD1. Germline V gene sequence: CDR1 SGHRS, CDR2 YFSETQ. This CDR3 is built from 15 residues. V dropped 3 bases and J dropped 3; count of bases not matched to a gene: 6. DNA for the CDR3: TGCGCCAGCAGCTCAACAGGGGATAATGGAAACACCATATATTTT. This translates into CASSSTGDNGNTIYF.

This sequence joins TRBV15 and TRBJ2-3; D might be TRBD2 (6 bases). Trimming shortened V by 6 bases and J by 2 bases, and 9 bases separated the two germline ends. Germline values: CDR1 LNHNV, CDR2 YYDKDF (reference sequence). The CDR3 contains 13 residues. This CDR3 is CATSPGVTDTQYF. In nucleotides, the CDR3 is TGTGCCACCAGTCCGGGGGTCACAGATACGCAGTATTTT.

V usage is TRBV10-3 and J usage is TRBJ2-6; D ambiguous. The CDR3 covers 14 residues. Trimming stripped 3 bases from V and 5 bases from J, with 8 bases between. The V gene's germline CDR1 is ENHRY and CDR2 SYGVKD. This CDR3 is CAISDPGRANVLTF. The CDR3 DNA is TGTGCCATCAGTGACCCAGGCCGGGCCAACGTCCTGACTTTC.

Only a few counts were recorded for this clone. The rearrangement joins TRBV7-9 to TRBJ2-7; a weak D match, TRBD1 (6 bases). Germline loops: CDR1 SEHNR, CDR2 FQNEAQ (reference sequence). V was pared by 0 bases and J by 2 bases, with 11 bases between. The CDR3 covers 15 residues. The CDR3 region has the DNA TGTGCCAGCAGCTTAGCGCAGGGGAACCCCTACGAGCAGTACTTC. It yields the protein CASSLAQGNPYEQYF.

V usage is TRBV6-5 and J usage is TRBJ2-7, with D perhaps TRBD1 or TRBD2 (5 bases each). Looked up from germline, CDR1 is MNHEY and CDR2 is SVGAGI. This CDR3 is 13 amino acids long. Trimming took off 5 bases at V and 9 bases at J, with 17 bases between the two ends. The CDR3 loop is CASSQGPPQVQYF. CDR3 bases: TGTGCCAGCAGTCAGGGACCGCCACAGGTGCAGTACTTC.

The rearrangement joins TRBV4-1 to TRBJ2-7, with D possibly matching TRBD1 (5 bases). The V end was cut by 2 bases, the J end by 2 bases, with 13 bases between. From germline, CDR1 is MGHRA and CDR2 YSYEKL. The CDR3 sequence is 15 residues long. This CDR3 reads CASSQRWAGPYEQYF. The CDR3 DNA sequence: TGCGCCAGCAGCCAACGGTGGGCAGGGCCCTACGAGCAGTACTTC.

This chain links TRBV10-3 with TRBJ1-2; D is perhaps TRBD1 (5 bases). The CDR3 consists of 13 residues. Germline values: CDR1 ENHRY, CDR2 SYGVKD. V was shortened by 2 bases and J by 2 bases, with 6 bases between the two germline ends. CDR3 sequence reads: CAISEDSNYGYTF. For the CDR3, the DNA is TGTGCCATCAGTGAGGACAGCAACTATGGCTACACCTTC.

This chain joins TRBV5-1 and TRBJ1-1, with TRBD1 matching 9 bases. This CDR3 has 15 residues. V lost 6 bases and J lost 1; bases outside the gene matches: 7. The germline V gene encodes CDR1 SGHRS and CDR2 YFSETQ. The CDR3 DNA reads as TGCGCCAGCACTTTGCCGGGACAGGGGAACACTGAAGCTTTCTTT. It yields the protein CASTLPGQGNTEAFF.

The chain links TRBV7-9 to TRBJ1-2; D is perhaps TRBD1 (6 bases). This CDR3 is built from 13 residues. Trimming pared 6 bases from V and 8 bases from J, leaving 16 bases between. Germline CDR1 reads SEHNR; CDR2 reads FQNEAQ (reference sequence). CDR3 bases: TGTGCCAGCAGTTTGACGGGGGCTGGAGGCTACACCTTC. This codes for CASSLTGAGGYTF. The entire variable domain, with the rest obtained from reference TRBV7-9 and TRBJ1-2, is as follows: DTGVSQNPRHKITKRGQNVTFRCDPISEHNRLYWYRQTLGQGPEFLTYFQNEAQLEKSRLLSDRFSAERPKGSFSTLEIQRTEQGDSAMYLCASSLTGAGGYTFGSGTRLTVV.

J is TRBJ2-7 and V is TRBV19; no reliable D call. CDR1 and CDR2 (germline): LNHDA, SQIVND (reference sequence). The CDR3 has 13 amino acids. With 1 base removed from V and 7 bases from J, the gap between germline ends came to 11 bases. CDR3 coding DNA: TGTGCCAGTAGTATAGCTTTGACCCGAGAGCAGTACTTC. Translation gives CASSIALTREQYF.

The V and J genes are TRBV7-9 and TRBJ1-6; 7 nucleotides line up with TRBD1. V shed 5 bases and J 7 bases; nucleotides not matched to a gene: 8. The CDR3 consists of 15 residues. Germline lookup yields CDR1 SEHNR and CDR2 FQNEAQ (reference sequence). In DNA form, the CDR3 reads TGTGCCAGCAGCGAAACAGGGGTTGAGAATTCACCCCTCCACTTT. It translates to CASSETGVENSPLHF. Using reference TRBV7-9 and TRBJ1-6 for the parts outside the CDR3, the full variable domain is DTGVSQNPRHKITKRGQNVTFRCDPISEHNRLYWYRQTLGQGPEFLTYFQNEAQLEKSRLLSDRFSAERPKGSFSTLEIQRTEQGDSAMYLCASSETGVENSPLHFGNGTRLTVT.

The rearrangement uses TRBV5-1 and TRBJ1-4, with D perhaps TRBD1 (6 bases). V lost 7 bases and J lost 8, with 21 bases in between. This CDR3 region has 15 residues. Germline CDR1 reads SGHRS; CDR2 reads YFSETQ. For the CDR3, the DNA is TGCGCCAGCGGGGAGTTGGCAGGGGCATCAGAAAAACTGTTTTTT. It translates to CASGELAGASEKLFF.

This chain connects TRBV9 to TRBJ1-1; the match to TRBD1 covers 7 bases. The V segment lost 0 bases and the J segment 3 bases; nucleotides outside the gene matches: 11. The CDR3 is made up of 17 amino acids. CDR1 and CDR2 (germline): SGDLS, YYNGEE. CDR3 DNA: TGTGCCAGCAGCGTAGCTACCGAAGGGGGCCTCGACACTGAAGCTTTCTTT. This gives the protein CASSVATEGGLDTEAFF.

V is TRBV6-5 and J is TRBJ1-2; D is unresolved. Trimming took 0 bases from V and 3 from J, leaving 11 bases between them. This CDR3 is 15 amino acids long. Germline-derived CDR1 and CDR2 are MNHEY and SVGAGI. As DNA, the CDR3 is TGTGCCAGCAGTTACTCGAAGTATGGAGACTATGGCTACACCTTC. As protein: CASSYSKYGDYGYTF.

The gene calls are TRBV6-1 and TRBJ1-1; a possible D gene is TRBD1 (5 bases). V was shortened by 9 bases and J by 5 bases, with 16 bases between the two germline ends. Per the germline V gene, CDR1 is MNHNS and CDR2 is SASEGT. The CDR3 is 13 residues long. The CDR3: CASNRDRGTEAFF. The CDR3 nucleotides are TGTGCCAGTAACAGAGACCGGGGGACTGAAGCTTTCTTT.

V is TRBV7-9 and J is TRBJ1-4; weak D call: TRBD1 (6 bases). The germline V gene has CDR1 SEHNR and CDR2 FQNEAQ (reference sequence). V lost 1 base, J lost 5 bases, and 11 bases lay in between. This CDR3 is 15 amino acids long. CDR3 region: CASSLGGRGNEKLFF. The CDR3 DNA is TGTGCCAGCAGCTTAGGTGGTAGGGGGAATGAAAAACTGTTTTTT.

The chain employs TRBV30 and TRBJ1-5; TRBD1 matches 8 bases. The CDR3 extends over 15 amino acids. Trimming took 2 bases from V and 6 from J; bases not matched to a gene: 9. Germline V gene sequence: CDR1 GTSNPN, CDR2 SVGIG (reference sequence). CDR3 sequence reads: CAWSHQDRGFQPQHF. CDR3 nucleotides: TGTGCCTGGAGTCACCAAGACAGGGGTTTTCAGCCCCAGCATTTT.

The genes are TRBV10-1 and TRBJ2-1; TRBD2 aligns across 10 bases. The germline CDR1 and CDR2 sequences are WNHNN and SYGVQD (reference sequence). The CDR3 totals 14 residues. Trimming took 4 bases from V and 9 from J; bases not matched to a gene: 6. In DNA, the CDR3 is TGCGCCAGCAGTGCCCAGCGGGGGGGCCTTGAGCAGTTCTTC. This codes for CASSAQRGGLEQFF.

The chain has TRBV30 and TRBJ1-2; D unresolved. Germline CDR1 and CDR2: GTSNPN and SVGIG (reference sequence). The CDR3 runs 14 residues. V dropped 2 bases and J dropped 6 bases, with 16 bases sitting between them. CDR3 DNA sequence: TGTGCCTGGAGTTTCATCCCAGAGGTAAATGGCTACACCTTC. It encodes CAWSFIPEVNGYTF.

The rearrangement links TRBV6-1 to TRBJ1-5, with D possibly matching TRBD1 (6 bases). The CDR3 spans 14 residues. Trimming shortened V by 0 bases and J by 7 bases, and 10 bases separated the two germline ends. Per the germline V gene, CDR1 is MNHNS and CDR2 is SASEGT. CDR3 bases: TGTGCCAGCAGTGAAGCGGCAGGGGTGCAGCCCCAGCATTTT. Its protein is CASSEAAGVQPQHF.

The genes are TRBV18 and TRBJ2-2; D gene unclear. Germline V gives CDR1 KGHSH, CDR2 LQKENI. The CDR3 runs to 13 residues. V was clipped by 2 bases and J by 6 bases, with 7 bases between them. For the CDR3, the DNA is TGTGCCAGCTCACCAGCGGTCGCCGGGGAGCTGTTTTTT. As protein: CASSPAVAGELFF.

CDR3 nucleotides: TGTGCCAGCAGCGCCGGACTAGCGGGGGACCACGAGCAGTACTTC. Amino acids: CASSAGLAGDHEQYF. The J gene is TRBJ2-7, the V gene TRBV9, with 13 bases identical to TRBD2. CDR1 is SGDLS and CDR2 is YYNGEE in the germline V gene. The CDR3 extends over 15 amino acids. J lost 5 bases, V lost 3 bases, and 5 bases had no gene match.

CDR3 coding DNA: TGTGCCAGCAGTCACCCTACCGGGACAGGGGCAGATACGCAGTATTTT. Translated, it gives CASSHPTGTGADTQYF. The chain joins TRBV6-6 to TRBJ2-3; TRBD1 agrees at 10 bases. The V gene end was trimmed by 5 bases and the J gene end by 4 bases; junction bases not matched to a gene: 9. The CDR3 is 16 residues long. CDR1 and CDR2 (germline): MNHNY, SVGAGI (reference sequence).

The chain is built from TRBV2 and TRBJ1-3; 8 bases fit TRBD1. Germline V gene sequence: CDR1 SNHLY, CDR2 FYNNEI. The CDR3 is 16 residues long. Trimming cost V 7 bases and J 2 bases; bases outside gene matches: 10. The CDR3 loop is CASNPTPGQAGNTIYF. CDR3 DNA sequence: TGTGCCAGCAATCCGACCCCGGGACAGGCTGGAAACACCATATATTTT.

The chain carries TRBV10-1 and TRBJ2-3; no definite D call. Trimming took off 4 bases at V and 2 bases at J, with 7 bases between the two ends. Germline lookup yields CDR1 WNHNN and CDR2 SYGVQD (reference sequence). This CDR3 spans 13 amino acids. The chain's CDR3 is CASSVIPTDTQYF. CDR3 nucleotides: TGCGCCAGCAGTGTAATACCCACAGATACGCAGTATTTT.

This clone appeared a single time. J is TRBJ1-5 and V is TRBV19; D ambiguous. The CDR3 spans 14 residues. The V end was cut by 4 bases, the J end by 9 bases, with 16 bases between. Germline V CDR1 and CDR2: LNHDA, SQIVND (reference sequence). The CDR3 bases are TGTGCCAGTAGTAAGAGGAGGGCCGAAGGGCCCCAGCATTTT. Amino acids: CASSKRRAEGPQHF. The variable domain in full, completed from reference TRBV19 and TRBJ1-5, reads DGGITQSPKYLFRKEGQNVTLSCEQNLNHDAMYWYRQDPGQGLRLIYYSQIVNDFQKGDIAEGYSVSREKKESFPLTVTSAQKNPTAFYLCASSKRRAEGPQHFGDGTRLSIL.